One sample yielded the 17 T cell receptor beta chains listed below, sequenced in a study of OX40 agonist ivuxolimab in advanced cancers. Libraries were prepared by immunoSEQ multiplex PCR; TCRdb keeps only in-frame clonotypes and omits some of them. The sample contains 70,000 to 90,000 clones, about 88% of which appear only once. The sequenced sample was CD4+ or CD8+ T cells sorted from blood, obtained in a trial of the OX40 agonist ivuxolimab. These receptors all come from an adult with an advanced solid tumor such as melanoma, head and neck, liver or kidney cancer.

The chain uses TRBV19 and TRBJ1-5; D is ambiguous. CDR3 length equals 14 residues. Trimming left V 10 bases short and J 8 bases short, with 21 bases between. Germline V CDR1 and CDR2: LNHDA, SQIVND (reference sequence). The CDR3 is CATSGSGGSEPQHF. The CDR3 region has the DNA TGTGCCACCTCCGGATCCGGAGGGTCTGAGCCCCAGCATTTT.

This chain links TRBV10-3 with TRBJ2-3; the D is unclear. V was shortened by 11 bases and J by 3 bases, with 9 bases between the two germline ends. This CDR3 has 11 residues. CDR1 is ENHRY and CDR2 is SYGVKD in the germline V gene. DNA of the CDR3: TGTGCCGCCCGGACGACAGATACGCAGTATTTT. It codes for CAARTTDTQYF.

This CDR3 reads CASSLRSSYNSPLHF. Written as DNA, the CDR3 is TGTGCCAGCAGCTTGCGCAGCTCCTATAATTCACCCCTCCACTTT. The rearrangement joins TRBV5-8 to TRBJ1-6; no clear D gene. Germline V gene sequence: CDR1 SGHTS, CDR2 YDEGEE. The V and J ends lost 1 base and 0 bases respectively, with 5 bases between them. CDR3 length equals 15 residues.

This chain links TRBV5-4 with TRBJ1-2; D is uncertain. The CDR3 runs 13 residues. CDR1 is SGHNT, CDR2 YYREEE, per germline (reference sequence). V shed 2 bases and J shed 8 bases, with 13 bases lying between them. CDR3 region: CASSLLAEGGYTF. CDR3 nucleotide sequence: TGTGCCAGCAGCTTATTGGCGGAGGGAGGCTACACCTTC.

The V call is TRBV11-2, the J call TRBJ2-2, with 11 bases matching TRBD2. Looked up from germline, CDR1 is SGHAT and CDR2 is FQNNGV. V shed 4 bases, J shed 2 bases, and the junction held 6 bases outside the gene matches. The CDR3 consists of 17 residues. The CDR3 spells CASSSLAGAFNTGELFF. For the CDR3, the DNA is TGTGCCAGCAGCTCACTAGCGGGGGCCTTTAACACCGGGGAGCTGTTTTTT.

The gene calls are TRBV6-1 and TRBJ2-1; perhaps TRBD1 as D (5 bases). V lost 2 bases, J lost 0 bases, and 8 bases lay in between. The CDR3 spans 15 residues. Germline-derived CDR1 and CDR2 are MNHNS and SASEGT. Here the CDR3 reads CASSEQGPSYNEQFF. The CDR3 DNA reads as TGTGCCAGCAGTGAACAGGGTCCCTCCTACAATGAGCAGTTCTTC.

The chain uses TRBV5-5 and TRBJ2-7; a possible D gene is TRBD1 (6 bases). V gave up 4 bases and J gave up 0 bases, with 14 bases separating them. The CDR3 is 15 amino acids. Germline CDR1 is SGHKS and CDR2 is YYEKEE (reference sequence). The CDR3 DNA sequence: TGTGCCAGCAGCGTCAGGGGTGGGAGCTCCTACGAGCAGTACTTC. The encoded protein is CASSVRGGSSYEQYF.

V is TRBV7-2 and J is TRBJ2-5; D unresolved. The J call may be in error: the DNA end matches TRBJ2-7 better. Looked up from germline, CDR1 is SGHTA and CDR2 is FQGNSA. The CDR3 length is 15 residues. In DNA, the CDR3 is TGTGCCAGCAGCTTGAGTGGTACATCCTCCTACGAGCAGTACTTC. Translation gives CASSLSGTSSYEQYF.

The rearrangement uses TRBV5-8 and TRBJ2-5; tentatively, D is TRBD1 or TRBD2 (5 bases each). V lost 4 bases to trimming and J lost 5 bases, with 18 bases between them. The germline V gene encodes CDR1 SGHTS and CDR2 YDEGEE. CDR3 length equals 15 residues. The CDR3, as DNA: TGTGCCAGCAGCCTAGGGACGGGGAAATGGGAGACCCAGTACTTC. Its protein product is CASSLGTGKWETQYF.

The V and J genes are TRBV7-2 and TRBJ2-2; D remains ambiguous. Trimming took 1 base from V and 5 from J, leaving 8 bases between them. The germline V gene encodes CDR1 SGHTA and CDR2 FQGNSA. There are 14 residues in the CDR3. CDR3 loop: CASSLGGWTGELFF. The DNA of the CDR3 is TGTGCCAGCAGCTTAGGTGGCTGGACCGGGGAGCTGTTTTTT.

The sample holds a few counts of this clone. The V and J genes are TRBV2 and TRBJ2-7, with no clear D. CDR3 size: 12 residues. CDR1 and CDR2 from the germline V gene are SNHLY and FYNNEI. V shed 7 bases and J shed 7 bases, with 14 bases lying between them. The CDR3 DNA sequence: TGTGCCAGCAAACATGACGTGGGGGAGCAGTACTTC. This gives the protein CASKHDVGEQYF. Using reference TRBV2 and TRBJ2-7 for the parts outside the CDR3, the full variable domain is EPEVTQTPSHQVTQMGQEVILRCVPISNHLYFYWYRQILGQKVEFLVSFYNNEISEKSEIFDDQFSVERPDGSNFTLKIRSTKLEDSAMYFCASKHDVGEQYFGPGTRLTVT.

The genes are TRBV5-1 and TRBJ2-1; TRBD1 aligns across 9 bases. Germline loops: CDR1 SGHRS, CDR2 YFSETQ. The length of the CDR3 is 15 residues. V was clipped by 6 bases and J by 9 bases; unmatched bases: 13. This chain's CDR3 is CASTLDGTGSGEQFF. Written as DNA, the CDR3 is TGCGCCAGCACCCTCGACGGGACAGGGAGCGGTGAGCAGTTCTTC.

This clone was seen just once. The rearrangement links TRBV18 to TRBJ1-6; weak D call: TRBD1 (5 bases). The germline gives CDR1 KGHSH, CDR2 LQKENI. The CDR3 is made up of 15 amino acids. V shed 0 bases and J shed 12 bases, with 15 bases lying between them. DNA for the CDR3: TGTGCCAGCTCACCACCGGGACGGACCCAGGGACCCCTCCACTTT. Translation gives CASSPPGRTQGPLHF.

This sequence joins TRBV5-1 and TRBJ2-3; D gene ambiguous. Trimming removed 4 bases from V and 2 bases from J, with 5 bases in between. This CDR3 spans 12 amino acids. Germline V gene data show CDR1 as SGHRS and CDR2 as YFSETQ. In DNA, the CDR3 is TGCGCCAGCAGCCCTTACACAGATACGCAGTATTTT. The encoded protein is CASSPYTDTQYF.

The genes are TRBV7-9 and TRBJ2-7; possible D gene TRBD1, 5 bases. From germline, CDR1 is SEHNR and CDR2 FQNEAQ (reference sequence). The V gene lost 2 bases and the J gene lost 2 bases, with 13 bases spanning the gap. The CDR3 runs 15 residues. The CDR3 here is CASSLRAGNTYEQYF. The CDR3 DNA reads as TGTGCCAGCAGCTTAAGGGCAGGGAATACCTACGAGCAGTACTTC.

The rearrangement links TRBV5-1 to TRBJ1-5; D is unclear. CDR3 length: 14 residues. Germline V gives CDR1 SGHRS, CDR2 YFSETQ. Trimming removed 4 bases from V and 5 bases from J, with 13 bases in between. This CDR3 reads CASSVTSSDQPQHF. The CDR3, as DNA: TGCGCCAGCAGCGTTACCTCCTCGGATCAGCCCCAGCATTTT.

The rearrangement uses TRBV7-3 and TRBJ2-3, with D possibly being TRBD2 (5 bases). The V end lost 5 bases, the J end lost 2 bases, and 14 bases lay between the germline ends. CDR3 length: 15 residues. Germline assignment: CDR1 SGHTA and CDR2 FQGTGA. The CDR3 DNA is TGTGCCAGCAGCCCCGTTGGAGGAGACACAGATACGCAGTATTTT. It specifies CASSPVGGDTDTQYF.